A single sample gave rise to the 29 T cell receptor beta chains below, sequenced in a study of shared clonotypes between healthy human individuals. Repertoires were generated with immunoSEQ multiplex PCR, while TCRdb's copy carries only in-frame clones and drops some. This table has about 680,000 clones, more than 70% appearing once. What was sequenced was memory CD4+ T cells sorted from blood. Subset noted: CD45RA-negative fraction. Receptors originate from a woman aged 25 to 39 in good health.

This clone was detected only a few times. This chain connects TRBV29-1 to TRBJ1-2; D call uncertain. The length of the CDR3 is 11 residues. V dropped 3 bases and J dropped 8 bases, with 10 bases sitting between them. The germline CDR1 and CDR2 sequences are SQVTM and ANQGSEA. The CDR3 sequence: CSVEPVGGYTF. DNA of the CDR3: TGCAGCGTTGAGCCGGTTGGGGGCTACACCTTC.

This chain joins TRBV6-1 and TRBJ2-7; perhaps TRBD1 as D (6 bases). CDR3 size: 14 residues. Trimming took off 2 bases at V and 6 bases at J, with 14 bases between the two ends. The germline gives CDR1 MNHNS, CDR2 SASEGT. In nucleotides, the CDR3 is TGTGCCAGCAGTGAATTCAGGGGCTGGGGCGAGCAGTACTTC. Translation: CASSEFRGWGEQYF.

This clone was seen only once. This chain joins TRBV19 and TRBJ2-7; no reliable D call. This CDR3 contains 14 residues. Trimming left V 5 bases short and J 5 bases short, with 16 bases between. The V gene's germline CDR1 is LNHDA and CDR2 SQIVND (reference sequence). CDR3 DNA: TGTGCCAGTAGTCCCCGGTCAGGTACCGACGAGCAGTACTTC. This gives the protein CASSPRSGTDEQYF.

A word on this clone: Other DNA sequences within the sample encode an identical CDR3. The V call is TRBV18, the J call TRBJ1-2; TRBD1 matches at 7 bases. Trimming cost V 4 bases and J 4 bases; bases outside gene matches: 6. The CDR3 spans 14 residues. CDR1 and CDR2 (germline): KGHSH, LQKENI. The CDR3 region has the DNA TGTGCCAGCTCACTTGACAGGGAAAGCTATGGCTACACCTTC. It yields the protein CASSLDRESYGYTF.

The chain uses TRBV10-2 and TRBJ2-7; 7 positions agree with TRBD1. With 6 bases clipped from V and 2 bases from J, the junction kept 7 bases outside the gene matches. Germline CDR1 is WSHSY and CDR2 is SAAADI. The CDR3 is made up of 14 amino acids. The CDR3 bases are TGCGCCAGCAGCCGAACCGGACAGGCCTACGAGCAGTACTTC. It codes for CASSRTGQAYEQYF.

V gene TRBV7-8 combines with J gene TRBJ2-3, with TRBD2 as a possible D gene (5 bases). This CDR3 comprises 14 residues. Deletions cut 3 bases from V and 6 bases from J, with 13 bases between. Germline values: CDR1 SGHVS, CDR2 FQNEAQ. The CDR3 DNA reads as TGTGCCAGCAGCTTCGGACTTTCCTACGATACGCAGTATTTT. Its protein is CASSFGLSYDTQYF.

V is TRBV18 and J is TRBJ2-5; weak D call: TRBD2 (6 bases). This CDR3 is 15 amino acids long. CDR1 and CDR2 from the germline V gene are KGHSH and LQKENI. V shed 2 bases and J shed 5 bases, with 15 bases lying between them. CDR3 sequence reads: CASSPDRGTGETQYF. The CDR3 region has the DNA TGTGCCAGCTCACCAGATCGAGGGACTGGGGAGACCCAGTACTTC.

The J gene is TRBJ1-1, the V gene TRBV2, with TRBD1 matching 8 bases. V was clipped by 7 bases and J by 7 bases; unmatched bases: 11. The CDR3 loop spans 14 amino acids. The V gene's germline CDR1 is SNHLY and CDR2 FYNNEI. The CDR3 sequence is CASTPDEDRVEAFF. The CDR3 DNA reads TGTGCCAGCACCCCCGACGAGGACAGGGTTGAAGCTTTCTTT.

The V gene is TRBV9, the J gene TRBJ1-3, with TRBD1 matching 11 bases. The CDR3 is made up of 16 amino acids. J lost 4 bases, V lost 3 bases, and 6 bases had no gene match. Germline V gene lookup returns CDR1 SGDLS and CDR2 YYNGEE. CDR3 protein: CASSGGQGAVGNTIYF. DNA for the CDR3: TGTGCCAGCAGCGGAGGACAGGGGGCTGTGGGAAACACCATATATTTT.

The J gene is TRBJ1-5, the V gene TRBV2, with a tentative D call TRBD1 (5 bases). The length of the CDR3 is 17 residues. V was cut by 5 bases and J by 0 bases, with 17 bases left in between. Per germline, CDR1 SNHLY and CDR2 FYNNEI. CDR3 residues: CASSTGTAIYSNQPQHF. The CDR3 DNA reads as TGTGCCAGCAGTACCGGGACGGCGATTTATAGCAATCAGCCCCAGCATTTT.

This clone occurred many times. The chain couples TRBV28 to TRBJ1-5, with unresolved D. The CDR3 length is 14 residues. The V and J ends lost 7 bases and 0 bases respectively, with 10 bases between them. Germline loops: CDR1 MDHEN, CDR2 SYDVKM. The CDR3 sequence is CASTSSYSNQPQHF. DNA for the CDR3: TGTGCCAGCACAAGTTCGTATAGCAATCAGCCCCAGCATTTT. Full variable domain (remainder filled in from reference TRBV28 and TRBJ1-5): DVKVTQSSRYLVKRTGEKVFLECVQDMDHENMFWYRQDPGLGLRLIYFSYDVKMKEKGDIPEGYSVSREKKERFSLILESASTNQTSMYLCASTSSYSNQPQHFGDGTRLSIL.

CDR3 loop: CASSERAPGVQTDTQYF. As DNA, the CDR3 is TGTGCCAGCAGTGAGAGGGCCCCGGGAGTTCAGACAGATACGCAGTATTTT. The rearrangement joins TRBV25-1 to TRBJ2-3, with a possible D match to TRBD2 (6 bases). V was trimmed by 3 bases and J by 3 bases, leaving 19 bases between them. This CDR3 is built from 17 residues. In germline, CDR1 is MGHDK, CDR2 SYGVNS.

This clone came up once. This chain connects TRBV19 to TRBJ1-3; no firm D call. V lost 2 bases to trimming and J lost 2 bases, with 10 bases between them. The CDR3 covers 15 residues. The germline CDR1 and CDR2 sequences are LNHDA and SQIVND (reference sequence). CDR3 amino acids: CASSISQLTGNTIYF. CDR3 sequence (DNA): TGTGCCAGTAGTATAAGCCAGCTTACTGGAAACACCATATATTTT.

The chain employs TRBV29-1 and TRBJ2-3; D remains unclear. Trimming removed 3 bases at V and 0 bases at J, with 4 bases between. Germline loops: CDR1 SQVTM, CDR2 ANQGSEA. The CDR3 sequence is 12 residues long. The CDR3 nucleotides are TGCAGCGTTGACGCGAGCACAGATACGCAGTATTTT. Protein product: CSVDASTDTQYF.

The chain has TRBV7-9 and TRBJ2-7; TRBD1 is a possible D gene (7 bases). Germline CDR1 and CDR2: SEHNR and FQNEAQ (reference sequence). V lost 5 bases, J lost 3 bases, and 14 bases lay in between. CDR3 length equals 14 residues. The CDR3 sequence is CASSRQGGYYEQYF. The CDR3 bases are TGTGCCAGCAGCCGACAGGGAGGCTACTACGAGCAGTACTTC.

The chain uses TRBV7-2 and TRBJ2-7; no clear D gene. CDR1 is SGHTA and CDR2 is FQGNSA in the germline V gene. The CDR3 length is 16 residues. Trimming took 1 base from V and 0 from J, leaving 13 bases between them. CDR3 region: CASSLVGALSSYEQYF. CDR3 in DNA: TGTGCCAGCAGCTTAGTGGGCGCACTAAGCTCCTACGAGCAGTACTTC.

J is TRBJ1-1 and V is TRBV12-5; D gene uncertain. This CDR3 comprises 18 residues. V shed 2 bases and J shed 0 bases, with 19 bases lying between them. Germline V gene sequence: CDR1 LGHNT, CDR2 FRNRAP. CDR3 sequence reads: CASGLTMTRTAMNTEAFF. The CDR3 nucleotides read TGTGCTAGTGGTTTGACTATGACTCGGACGGCGATGAACACTGAAGCTTTCTTT. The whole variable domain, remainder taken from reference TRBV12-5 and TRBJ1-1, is DARVTQTPRHKVTEMGQEVTMRCQPILGHNTVFWYRQTMMQGLELLAYFRNRAPLDDSGMPKDRFSAEMPDATLATLKIQPSEPRDSAVYFCASGLTMTRTAMNTEAFFGQGTRLTVV.

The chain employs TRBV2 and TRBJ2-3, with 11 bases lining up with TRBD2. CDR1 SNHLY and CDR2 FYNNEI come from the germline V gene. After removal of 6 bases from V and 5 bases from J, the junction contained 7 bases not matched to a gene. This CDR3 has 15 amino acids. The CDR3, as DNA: TGTGCCAGCAGCCAACTAGCGGGAGTGAAAGATACGCAGTATTTT. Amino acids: CASSQLAGVKDTQYF.

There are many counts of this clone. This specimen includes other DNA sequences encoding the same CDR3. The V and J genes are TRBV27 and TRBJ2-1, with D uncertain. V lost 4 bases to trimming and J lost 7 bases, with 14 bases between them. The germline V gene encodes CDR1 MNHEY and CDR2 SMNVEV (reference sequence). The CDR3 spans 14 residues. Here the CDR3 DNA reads TGTGCCAGCAGTTCCCGCAGTCTGACAAATGAGCAGTTCTTC. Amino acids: CASSSRSLTNEQFF.

In DNA form, the CDR3 reads TGTGCCAGCAGCCCATCAGGGGGCTCTAATGAAAAACTGTTTTTT. Translated, it gives CASSPSGGSNEKLFF. V and J are TRBV7-9 and TRBJ1-4; TRBD1 matches 8 bases. Germline V gene data show CDR1 as SEHNR and CDR2 as FQNEAQ (reference sequence). The CDR3 covers 15 residues. Trimming removed 5 bases from V and 3 bases from J; junction bases left unmatched: 5.

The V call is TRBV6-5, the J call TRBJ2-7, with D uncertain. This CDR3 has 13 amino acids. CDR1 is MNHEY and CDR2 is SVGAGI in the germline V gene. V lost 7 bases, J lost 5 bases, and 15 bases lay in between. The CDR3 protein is CASTPRPVDEQYF. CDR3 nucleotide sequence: TGTGCCAGCACCCCCCGGCCAGTCGACGAGCAGTACTTC.

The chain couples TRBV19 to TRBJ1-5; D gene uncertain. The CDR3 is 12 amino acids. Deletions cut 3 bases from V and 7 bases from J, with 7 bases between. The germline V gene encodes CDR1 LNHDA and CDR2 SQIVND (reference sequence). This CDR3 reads CASSMNGQPQHF. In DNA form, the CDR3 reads TGTGCCAGTAGTATGAACGGACAGCCCCAGCATTTT.

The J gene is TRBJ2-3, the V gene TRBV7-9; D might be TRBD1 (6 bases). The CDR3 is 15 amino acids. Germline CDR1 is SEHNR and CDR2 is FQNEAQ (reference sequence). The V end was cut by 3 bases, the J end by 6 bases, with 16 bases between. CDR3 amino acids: CASSFGGTGKDTQYF. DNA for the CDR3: TGTGCCAGCAGCTTTGGGGGCACAGGGAAGGATACGCAGTATTTT. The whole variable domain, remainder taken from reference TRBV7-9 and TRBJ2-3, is DTGVSQNPRHKITKRGQNVTFRCDPISEHNRLYWYRQTLGQGPEFLTYFQNEAQLEKSRLLSDRFSAERPKGSFSTLEIQRTEQGDSAMYLCASSFGGTGKDTQYFGPGTRLTVL.

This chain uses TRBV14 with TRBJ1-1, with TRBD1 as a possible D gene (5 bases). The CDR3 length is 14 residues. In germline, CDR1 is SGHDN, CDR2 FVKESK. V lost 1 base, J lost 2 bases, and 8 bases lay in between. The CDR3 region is CASSQVRDNTEAFF. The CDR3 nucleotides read TGTGCCAGCAGCCAAGTCCGGGACAACACTGAAGCTTTCTTT.

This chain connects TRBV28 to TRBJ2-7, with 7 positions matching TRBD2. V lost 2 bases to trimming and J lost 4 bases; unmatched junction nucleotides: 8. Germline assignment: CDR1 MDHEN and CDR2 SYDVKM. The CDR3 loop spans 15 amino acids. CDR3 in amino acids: CASSLNGWRGYEQYF. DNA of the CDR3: TGTGCCAGCAGTTTAAACGGTTGGCGGGGGTACGAGCAGTACTTC.

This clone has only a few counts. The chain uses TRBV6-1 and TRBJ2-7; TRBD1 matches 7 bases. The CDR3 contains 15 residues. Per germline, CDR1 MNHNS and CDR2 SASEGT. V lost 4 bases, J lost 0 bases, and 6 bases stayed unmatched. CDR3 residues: CASSGMDRLSYEQYF. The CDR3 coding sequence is TGTGCCAGCAGTGGTATGGACAGGCTCTCCTACGAGCAGTACTTC.

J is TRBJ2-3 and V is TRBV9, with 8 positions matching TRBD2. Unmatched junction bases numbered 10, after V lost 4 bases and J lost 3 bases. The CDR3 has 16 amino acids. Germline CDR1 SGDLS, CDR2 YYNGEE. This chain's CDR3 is CASSTRRREGTDTQYF. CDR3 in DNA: TGTGCCAGCAGCACTCGGAGACGGGAGGGAACAGATACGCAGTATTTT.

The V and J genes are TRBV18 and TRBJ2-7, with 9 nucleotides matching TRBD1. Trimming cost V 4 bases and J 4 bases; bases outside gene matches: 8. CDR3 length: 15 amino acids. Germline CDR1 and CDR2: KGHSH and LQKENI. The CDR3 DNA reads TGTGCCAGCTCACAAAAACAGGGGGCGGCTTACGAGCAGTACTTC. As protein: CASSQKQGAAYEQYF.

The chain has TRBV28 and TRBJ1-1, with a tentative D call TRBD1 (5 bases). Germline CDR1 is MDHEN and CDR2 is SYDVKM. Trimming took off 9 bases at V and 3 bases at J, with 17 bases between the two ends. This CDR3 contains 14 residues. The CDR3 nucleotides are TGTGCCAGTAGGCAGGGAGGTACTTACACTGAAGCTTTCTTT. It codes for CASRQGGTYTEAFF.